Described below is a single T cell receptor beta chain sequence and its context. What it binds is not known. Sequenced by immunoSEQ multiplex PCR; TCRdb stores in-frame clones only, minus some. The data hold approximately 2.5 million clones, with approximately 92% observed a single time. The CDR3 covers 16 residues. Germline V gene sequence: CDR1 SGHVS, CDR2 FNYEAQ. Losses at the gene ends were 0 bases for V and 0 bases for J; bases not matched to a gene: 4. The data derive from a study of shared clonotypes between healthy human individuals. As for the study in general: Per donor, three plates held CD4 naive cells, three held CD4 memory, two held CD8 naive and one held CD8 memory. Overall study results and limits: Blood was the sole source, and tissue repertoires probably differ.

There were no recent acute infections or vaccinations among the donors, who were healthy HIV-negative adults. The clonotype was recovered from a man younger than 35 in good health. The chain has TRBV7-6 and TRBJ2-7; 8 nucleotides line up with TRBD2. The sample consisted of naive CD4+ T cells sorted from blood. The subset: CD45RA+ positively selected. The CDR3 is CASSLAVSGASYEQYF. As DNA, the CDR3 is TGTGCCAGCAGCTTAGCGGTTAGCGGGGCCTCCTACGAGCAGTACTTC. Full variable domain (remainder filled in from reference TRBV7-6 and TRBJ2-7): GAGVSQSPRYKVTKRGQDVALRCDPISGHVSLYWYRQALGQGPEFLTYFNYEAQQDKSGLPNDRFSAERPEGSISTLTIQRTEQRDSAMYRCASSLAVSGASYEQYFGPGTRLTVT.